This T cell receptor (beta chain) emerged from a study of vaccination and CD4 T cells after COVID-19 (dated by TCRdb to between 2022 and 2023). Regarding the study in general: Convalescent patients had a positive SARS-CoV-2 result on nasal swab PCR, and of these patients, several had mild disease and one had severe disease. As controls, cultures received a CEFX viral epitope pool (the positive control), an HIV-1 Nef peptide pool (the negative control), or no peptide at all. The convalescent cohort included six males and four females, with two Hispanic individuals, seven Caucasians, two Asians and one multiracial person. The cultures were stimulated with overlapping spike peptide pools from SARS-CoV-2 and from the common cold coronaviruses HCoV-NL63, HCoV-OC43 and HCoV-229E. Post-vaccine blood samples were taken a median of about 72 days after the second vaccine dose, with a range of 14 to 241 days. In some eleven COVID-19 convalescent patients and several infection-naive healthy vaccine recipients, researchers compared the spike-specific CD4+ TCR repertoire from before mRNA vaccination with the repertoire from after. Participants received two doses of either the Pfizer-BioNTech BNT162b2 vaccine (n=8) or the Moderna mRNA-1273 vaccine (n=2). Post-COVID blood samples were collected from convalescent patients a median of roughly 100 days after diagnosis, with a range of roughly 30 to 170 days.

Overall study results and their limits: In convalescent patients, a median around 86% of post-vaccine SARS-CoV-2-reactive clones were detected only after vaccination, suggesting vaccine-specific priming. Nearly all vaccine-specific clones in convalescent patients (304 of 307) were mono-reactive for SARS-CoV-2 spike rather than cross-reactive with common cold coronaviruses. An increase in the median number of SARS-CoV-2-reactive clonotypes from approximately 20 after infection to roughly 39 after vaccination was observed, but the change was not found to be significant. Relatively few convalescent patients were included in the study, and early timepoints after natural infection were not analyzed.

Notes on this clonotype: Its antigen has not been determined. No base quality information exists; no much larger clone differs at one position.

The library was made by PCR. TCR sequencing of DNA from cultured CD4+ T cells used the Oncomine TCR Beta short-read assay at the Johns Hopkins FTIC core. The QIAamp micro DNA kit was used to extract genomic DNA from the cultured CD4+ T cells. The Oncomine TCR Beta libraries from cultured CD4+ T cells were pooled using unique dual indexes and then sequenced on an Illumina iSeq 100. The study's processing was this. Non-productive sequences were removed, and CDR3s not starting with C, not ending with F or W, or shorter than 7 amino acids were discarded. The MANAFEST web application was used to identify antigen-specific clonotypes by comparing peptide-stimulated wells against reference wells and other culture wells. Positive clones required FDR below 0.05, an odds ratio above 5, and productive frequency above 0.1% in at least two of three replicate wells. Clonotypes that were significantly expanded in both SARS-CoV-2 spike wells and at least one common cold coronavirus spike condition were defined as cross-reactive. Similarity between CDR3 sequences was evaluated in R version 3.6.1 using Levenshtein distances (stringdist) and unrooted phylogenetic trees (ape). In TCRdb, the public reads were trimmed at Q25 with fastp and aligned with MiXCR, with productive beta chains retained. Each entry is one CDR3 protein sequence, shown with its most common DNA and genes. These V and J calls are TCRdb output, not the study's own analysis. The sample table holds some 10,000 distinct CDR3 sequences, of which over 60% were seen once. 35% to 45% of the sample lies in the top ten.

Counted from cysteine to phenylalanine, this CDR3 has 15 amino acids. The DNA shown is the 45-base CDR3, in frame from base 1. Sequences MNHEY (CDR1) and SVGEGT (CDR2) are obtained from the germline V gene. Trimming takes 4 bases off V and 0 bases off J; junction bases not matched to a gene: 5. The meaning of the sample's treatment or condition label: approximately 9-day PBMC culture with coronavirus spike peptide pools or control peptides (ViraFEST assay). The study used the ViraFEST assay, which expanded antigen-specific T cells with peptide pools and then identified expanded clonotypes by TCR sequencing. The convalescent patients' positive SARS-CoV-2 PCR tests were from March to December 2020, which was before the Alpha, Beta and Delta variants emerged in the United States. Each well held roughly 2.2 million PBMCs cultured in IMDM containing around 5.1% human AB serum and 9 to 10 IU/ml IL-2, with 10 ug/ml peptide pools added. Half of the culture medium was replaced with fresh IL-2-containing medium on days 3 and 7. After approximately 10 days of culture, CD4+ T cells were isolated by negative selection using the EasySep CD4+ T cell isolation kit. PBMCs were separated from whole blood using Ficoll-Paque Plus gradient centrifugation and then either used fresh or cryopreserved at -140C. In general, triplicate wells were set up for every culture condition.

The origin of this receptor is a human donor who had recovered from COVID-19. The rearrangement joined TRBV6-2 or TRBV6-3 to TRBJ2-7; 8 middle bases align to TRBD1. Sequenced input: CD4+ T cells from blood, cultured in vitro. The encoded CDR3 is CASSSAGTGSYEQYF. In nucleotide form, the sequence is TGTGCCAGCAGTTCGGCCGGGACAGGCTCCTACGAGCAGTACTTC.